The rows below give T cell receptor beta chains drawn from one sample of a study of shared clonotypes between healthy human individuals. The repertoire was sequenced with immunoSEQ multiplex PCR; TCRdb's copy has only in-frame clones and lacks some. The data show about 1.5 million clones, with 95% to 99% seen just once and roughly 0.45% held by the top ten. The sample taken for sequencing was naive CD4+ T cells sorted from blood. The receptors were sampled from a man in his thirties or forties in good health. The CDR3 runs from the conserved cysteine through the conserved F or W. The D gene is left open where the match is weak. Size tells how often a clone was seen (once, few, many) or the class of an expanded clone, and some rows leave it out.

>TRBJ2-7|TRBV5-4|.|TRBD2
CASSSFGGGSYEQYF
TGTGCCAGCAGCTCATTTGGCGGCGGGAGCTACGAGCAGTACTTC
>TRBJ2-7|TRBV28|.|TRBD2
CASSQTSGRLGEQYF
TGTGCCAGCAGTCAGACTAGCGGGAGGCTCGGCGAGCAGTACTTC
>TRBJ2-7|TRBV11-3|.|.
CASSSRGGWEQYF
TGTGCCAGCAGCTCCCGGGGAGGATGGGAGCAGTACTTC
>TRBJ2-7|TRBV19|.|TRBD1
CASSPRRGWNEQYF
TGTGCCAGTAGTCCCCGCAGGGGGTGGAACGAGCAGTACTTC
>TRBJ1-1|TRBV21-1|.|.
CASSPRTGANTEAFF
TGTGCCAGCAGCCCGCGGACAGGGGCGAACACTGAAGCTTTCTTT
>TRBJ2-1|TRBV29-1|.|.
CSVSSGAKGQFF
TGCAGCGTTTCCTCCGGGGCTAAGGGGCAGTTCTTC
>TRBJ1-5|TRBV6-6|.|.
CASSHRGEAIQPQHF
TGTGCCAGCAGCCACCGGGGGGAAGCGATTCAGCCCCAGCATTTT
>TRBJ2-3|TRBV29-1|.|TRBD2
CSVEEVLAGRTDTQYF
TGCAGCGTTGAAGAGGTCCTAGCGGGACGCACAGATACGCAGTATTTT
>TRBJ2-1|TRBV11-1|.|TRBD1
CASSTRTGGGNEQFF
TGTGCCAGCAGCACCCGGACAGGGGGGGGGAATGAGCAGTTCTTC
>TRBJ2-7|TRBV18|.|TRBD2
CASLKTSGAWEQYF
TGTGCCAGCCTAAAGACTAGCGGGGCCTGGGAGCAGTACTTC
>TRBJ2-5|TRBV7-6|once|.
CASSFNGGPQETQYF
TGTGCCAGCAGCTTTAACGGGGGACCTCAAGAGACCCAGTACTTC
>TRBJ2-1|TRBV29-1|.|.
CSVGGEQFF
TGCAGCGTTGGTGGTGAGCAGTTCTTC
>TRBJ2-7|TRBV5-1|.|TRBD2
CASSSGLAGPYEQYF
TGCGCCAGCAGCTCCGGACTAGCGGGACCGTACGAGCAGTACTTC
>TRBJ1-1|TRBV27|.|.
CASSLSQVATEAFF
TGTGCCAGCAGTTTATCCCAGGTGGCCACTGAAGCTTTCTTT
>TRBJ2-5|TRBV28|.|.
CASSFAGQETQYF
TGTGCCAGCAGTTTCGCAGGGCAAGAGACCCAGTACTTC
>TRBJ2-1|TRBV9|.|TRBD2
CASSPRTGEGQFF
TGTGCCAGCAGCCCTCGAACGGGGGAGGGTCAGTTCTTC
>TRBJ2-7|TRBV14|.|TRBD2
CASSSGTSGSRYEQYF
TGTGCCAGCAGTTCCGGGACTAGCGGGAGCAGGTACGAGCAGTACTTC
>TRBJ2-7|TRBV4-2|.|.
CASSQDLMSEQYF
TGTGCCAGCAGCCAAGATTTGATGAGCGAGCAGTACTTC
>TRBJ2-5|TRBV25-1|once|TRBD2
CASSLLSSGETQYF
TGTGCCAGCAGTCTACTCTCTAGCGGGGAGACCCAGTACTTC
>TRBJ2-1|TRBV7-2|.|.
CASSLGLAEVSYNEQFF
TGTGCCAGCAGCTTAGGCCTTGCGGAGGTCTCCTACAATGAGCAGTTCTTC
>TRBJ2-1|TRBV7-2|.|.
CASSHGYEQFF
TGTGCCAGCAGCCACGGTTATGAGCAGTTCTTC
>TRBJ2-7|TRBV6-6|.|.
CASKGSEGQDSYEQYF
TGTGCCAGCAAAGGGAGTGAGGGACAAGACTCCTACGAGCAGTACTTC
>TRBJ2-7|TRBV14|.|TRBD2
CASSQDWVSYWTSGNYEQYF
TGTGCCAGCAGCCAAGATTGGGTCTCTTACTGGACTAGCGGGAACTACGAGCAGTACTTC
>TRBJ2-3|TRBV7-9|.|.
CASSLLAGTRTDTQYF
TGTGCCAGCAGCTTACTGGCGGGGACCCGCACAGATACGCAGTATTTT
>TRBJ2-3|TRBV5-1|.|TRBD2
CASSFGTSSHTQYF
TGCGCCAGCAGCTTCGGGACTAGCTCACATACGCAGTATTTT
>TRBJ2-2|TRBV10-2|.|TRBD2
CASSELGLAGSNTGELFF
TGCGCCAGCAGTGAACTCGGGCTAGCGGGGTCGAACACCGGGGAGCTGTTTTTT
>TRBJ1-1|TRBV5-1|.|TRBD1
CASSPWTGFEVTEAFF
TGCGCCAGCAGCCCCTGGACAGGGTTTGAGGTCACTGAAGCTTTCTTT
>TRBJ2-1|TRBV9|.|TRBD2
CASNIGGVGEQFF
TGTGCCAGCAACATTGGGGGGGTTGGTGAGCAGTTCTTC
>TRBJ2-7|TRBV9|.|TRBD2
CASSGGLAGSIALEEQYF
TGTGCCAGCAGCGGGGGACTAGCGGGATCTATTGCCCTGGAGGAGCAGTACTTC
>TRBJ2-7|TRBV18|.|.
CASSPLTRVGYEQYF
TGTGCCAGCTCACCCCTAACTAGGGTCGGCTACGAGCAGTACTTC
>TRBJ1-4|TRBV15|.|.
CATSRESLTLGEKLFF
TGTGCCACCAGCAGAGAATCTTTAACCCTTGGAGAAAAACTGTTTTTT
>TRBJ2-7|TRBV18|.|.
CASSPRGKGSYEQYF
TGTGCCAGCTCACCACGGGGGAAGGGGTCCTACGAGCAGTACTTC
>TRBJ2-7|TRBV10-3|.|TRBD2
CAISERGTSGSQRSSYEQYF
TGTGCCATCAGTGAGAGGGGGACTAGCGGGTCCCAGAGGAGCTCCTACGAGCAGTACTTC
>TRBJ2-1|TRBV6-5|.|.
CASSYSYTSYNEQFF
TGTGCCAGCAGTTACTCGTATACCTCCTACAATGAGCAGTTCTTC
>TRBJ2-7|TRBV27|.|TRBD2
CASSFWGLEGYEQYF
TGTGCCAGCAGTTTTTGGGGACTAGAAGGTTACGAGCAGTACTTC
>TRBJ2-7|TRBV9|.|.
CASSPTGYRNEQYF
TGTGCCAGCAGCCCTACAGGGTATAGGAACGAGCAGTACTTC
>TRBJ2-3|TRBV18|.|.
CASSPQSWADTQYF
TGTGCCAGCTCACCACAAAGTTGGGCAGATACGCAGTATTTT
>TRBJ2-2|TRBV2|.|TRBD1
CASKGQMNTGELFF
TGTGCCAGCAAGGGACAGATGAACACCGGGGAGCTGTTTTTT
>TRBJ2-7|TRBV5-5|once|.
CASSPEVPPYEQYF
TGTGCCAGCAGCCCAGAAGTTCCTCCCTACGAGCAGTACTTC
>TRBJ1-3|TRBV5-4|.|.
CASSLGGGAGNTIYF
TGTGCCAGCAGCTTGGGAGGCGGAGCTGGAAACACCATATATTTT